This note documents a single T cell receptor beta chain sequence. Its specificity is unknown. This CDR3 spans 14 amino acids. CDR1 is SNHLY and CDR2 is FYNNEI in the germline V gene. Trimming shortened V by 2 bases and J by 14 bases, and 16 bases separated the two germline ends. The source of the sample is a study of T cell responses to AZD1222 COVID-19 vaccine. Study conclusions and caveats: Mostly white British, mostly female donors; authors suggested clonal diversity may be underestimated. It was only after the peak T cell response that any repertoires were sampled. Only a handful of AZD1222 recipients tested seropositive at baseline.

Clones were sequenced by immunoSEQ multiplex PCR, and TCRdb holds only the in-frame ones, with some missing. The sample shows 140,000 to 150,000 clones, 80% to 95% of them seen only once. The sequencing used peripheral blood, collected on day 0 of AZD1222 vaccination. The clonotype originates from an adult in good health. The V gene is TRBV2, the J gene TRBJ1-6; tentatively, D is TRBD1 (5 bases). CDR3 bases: TGTGCCAGCAGTGAATTCCCCGCCGGGGGGACCCTCCACTTT. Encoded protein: CASSEFPAGGTLHF.